What follows describes a single T cell receptor (beta chain). Its specificity is unknown. This specimen comes from a study of blood T cells in healthy people across ages. Study-level findings and limits: Per-million-T-cell TCR beta diversity fell roughly linearly with age.

The use of a sample-barcoded 5' primer and a J-beta primer mix characterized a second PCR of about 7 to 12 cycles. Via MiXCR, TCRdb re-called the 5' RACE reads, giving one row per CDR3 protein. This table has 1.5 million to 2 million distinct CDR3 sequences, just under 50% appearing once. V lost 1 base and J lost 4, with 19 bases in between. The CDR3 sequence is 17 residues long. CDR1 SGHTA and CDR2 FQGNSA come from the germline V gene. The source is a woman aged 40-49 years in good health. The sample consisted of blood. The chain couples TRBV7-2 to TRBJ1-2; D gene uncertain. The CDR3 reads CASSLDIRATPSYGYTF. In nucleotides, the CDR3 is TGTGCCAGCAGCTTAGATATTCGGGCAACCCCAAGCTATGGCTACACCTTC.